These 10 T cell receptor beta chains share one sample of origin, sequenced in a study of cytomegalovirus exposure and HLA in healthy donors. Use of 60 Vbeta and 13 Jbeta primers characterized the PCR. Only in-frame clones appear in the TCRdb table, and some are missing; sequencing was by immunoSEQ multiplex PCR. The sample shows some 96,000 clones, approximately 77% of them seen only once. The sequencing sample was made of PBMCs. The receptors were sampled from a female donor in good health and CMV-seronegative.

The gene calls are TRBV5-1 and TRBJ2-5; the D gene is possibly TRBD2 (6 bases). The CDR3 is 18 amino acids. Germline CDR1 SGHRS, CDR2 YFSETQ. V lost 2 bases and J 2 bases, leaving 22 bases between the germline ends. CDR3 protein: CASSFRGWAGIPQETQYF. CDR3 sequence (DNA): TGCGCCAGCAGCTTCCGTGGCTGGGCGGGGATTCCTCAAGAGACCCAGTACTTC.

This clone was seen just once. The chain recombines TRBV5-6 with TRBJ2-2; 8 bases are shared with TRBD2. Per germline, CDR1 SGHDT and CDR2 YYEEEE. Losses at the gene ends were 0 bases for V and 0 bases for J; bases not matched to a gene: 7. The CDR3 loop spans 18 amino acids. The CDR3 DNA reads TGTGCCAGCAGCTTGGTGGGTAGCGGGGTCGCGAACACCGGGGAGCTGTTTTTT. Protein: CASSLVGSGVANTGELFF.

The chain combines TRBV14 with TRBJ2-7; TRBD2 might be the D (6 bases). The germline CDR1 and CDR2 sequences are SGHDN and FVKESK. V lost 4 bases and J 2 bases, leaving 15 bases between the germline ends. The CDR3 contains 15 residues. The CDR3 reads CASSPPSGEPYEQYF. In DNA, the CDR3 is TGTGCCAGCAGCCCACCGTCGGGGGAACCCTACGAGCAGTACTTC.

This clone was found a few times. The genes are TRBV5-1 and TRBJ1-1, with 7 positions matching TRBD1. The CDR3 consists of 16 residues. Germline-derived CDR1 and CDR2 are SGHRS and YFSETQ. With V trimmed by 2 bases and J by 1 base, 8 bases remained unmatched. Written as DNA, the CDR3 is TGCGCCAGCAGCTTACAGGGGCAAGGAAGGAACACTGAAGCTTTCTTT. Amino acid sequence: CASSLQGQGRNTEAFF.

The chain carries TRBV30 and TRBJ2-1; tentative D call: TRBD2 (6 bases). Germline V gives CDR1 GTSNPN, CDR2 SVGIG (reference sequence). The CDR3 is 13 amino acids. The V and J ends lost 5 bases and 5 bases respectively, with 13 bases between them. CDR3 amino acids: CAWDHGGNNEQFF. The CDR3 DNA sequence: TGTGCCTGGGACCATGGGGGGAACAATGAGCAGTTCTTC.

The chain couples TRBV7-3 to TRBJ1-2, with 9 bases lining up with TRBD1. The CDR3 has 15 amino acids. The germline V gene encodes CDR1 SGHTA and CDR2 FQGTGA. V shed 3 bases and J 6 bases; nucleotides not matched to a gene: 8. The CDR3 spells CASSFSGTGRDGYTF. In DNA, the CDR3 is TGTGCCAGCAGCTTCTCCGGGACAGGGAGGGATGGCTACACCTTC.

This clone was observed once. This chain connects TRBV27 to TRBJ1-2; TRBD1 agrees at 7 bases. V was pared by 3 bases and J by 4 bases, with 2 bases of the junction left unmatched. The CDR3 totals 13 residues. Germline assignment: CDR1 MNHEY and CDR2 SMNVEV (reference sequence). The DNA of the CDR3 is TGTGCCAGCAGTTTCCGGGACAGCTATGGCTACACCTTC. Its translation is CASSFRDSYGYTF.

V gene TRBV7-9 combines with J gene TRBJ2-7; TRBD2 aligns across 9 bases. The CDR3 is 13 amino acids. The V gene end was trimmed by 1 base and the J gene end by 5 bases; junction bases not matched to a gene: 0. Germline values: CDR1 SEHNR, CDR2 FQNEAQ (reference sequence). The CDR3 nucleotides read TGTGCCAGCAGCTTAGTAGCGGGGGACGAGCAGTACTTC. Its translation is CASSLVAGDEQYF.

This rearrangement joins TRBV6-4 to TRBJ2-3; maybe TRBD1 (6 bases). The germline V gene encodes CDR1 MRHNA and CDR2 SNTAGT. V gave up 6 bases and J gave up 5 bases, with 18 bases separating them. The CDR3 contains 15 residues. The CDR3 is CASSQQGEGGDTQYF. CDR3 DNA sequence: TGTGCCAGCAGCCAACAGGGAGAAGGAGGAGATACGCAGTATTTT.

This chain uses TRBV7-2 with TRBJ1-5, with unresolved D. The CDR3 is 13 residues long. Per the germline V gene, CDR1 is SGHTA and CDR2 is FQGNSA. Trimming shortened V by 5 bases and J by 4 bases, and 9 bases separated the two germline ends. This chain's CDR3 is CASSQRVNQPQHF. The CDR3 DNA follows: TGTGCCAGCAGCCAGAGGGTGAATCAGCCCCAGCATTTT. Full variable domain (remainder filled in from reference TRBV7-2 and TRBJ1-5): GAGVSQSPSNKVTEKGKDVELRCDPISGHTALYWYRQSLGQGLEFLIYFQGNSAPDKSGLPSDRFSAERTGGSVSTLTIQRTQQEDSAVYLCASSQRVNQPQHFGDGTRLSIL.